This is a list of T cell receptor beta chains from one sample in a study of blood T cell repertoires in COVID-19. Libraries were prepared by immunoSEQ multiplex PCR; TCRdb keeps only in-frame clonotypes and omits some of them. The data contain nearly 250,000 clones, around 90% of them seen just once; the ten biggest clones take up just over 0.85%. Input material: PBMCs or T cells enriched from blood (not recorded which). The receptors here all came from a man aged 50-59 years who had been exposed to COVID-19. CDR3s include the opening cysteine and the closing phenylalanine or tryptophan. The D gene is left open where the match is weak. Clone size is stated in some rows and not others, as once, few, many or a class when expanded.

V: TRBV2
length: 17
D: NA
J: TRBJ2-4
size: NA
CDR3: CASSELALTVAKNIQYF
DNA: TGTGCCAGCAGTGAATTGGCACTCACAGTAGCCAAAAACATTCAGTACTTC

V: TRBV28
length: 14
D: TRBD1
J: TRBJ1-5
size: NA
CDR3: CASSSGGMIQPQHF
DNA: TGTGCCAGCAGTTCAGGGGGCATGATTCAGCCCCAGCATTTT

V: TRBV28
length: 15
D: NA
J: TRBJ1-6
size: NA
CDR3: CASTTVGAGDSPLHF
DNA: TGTGCCAGCACCACTGTAGGGGCAGGGGATTCACCCCTCCACTTT

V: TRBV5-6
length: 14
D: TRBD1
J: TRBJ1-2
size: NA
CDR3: CASSPGDRNYGYTF
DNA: TGTGCCAGCAGCCCGGGGGACAGGAACTATGGCTACACCTTC

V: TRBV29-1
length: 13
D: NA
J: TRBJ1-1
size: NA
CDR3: CSVEQTLTGEAFF
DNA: TGCAGCGTTGAGCAGACCCTCACCGGGGAAGCTTTCTTT

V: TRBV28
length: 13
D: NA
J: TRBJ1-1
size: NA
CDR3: CASSYGWGGYAFF
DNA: TGTGCCAGCAGTTACGGTTGGGGGGGTTATGCTTTCTTT

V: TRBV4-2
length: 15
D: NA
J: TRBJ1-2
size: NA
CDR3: CASSQDGQTVYGYTF
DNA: TGTGCCAGCAGCCAAGACGGTCAGACTGTCTATGGCTACACCTTC

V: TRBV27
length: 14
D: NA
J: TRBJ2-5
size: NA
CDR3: CASSLRQGGETQYF
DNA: TGTGCCAGCAGTTTACGACAGGGAGGCGAGACCCAGTACTTC

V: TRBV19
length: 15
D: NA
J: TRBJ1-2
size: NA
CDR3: CASSILTGHNYGYTF
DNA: TGTGCCAGTAGTATTTTAACAGGGCATAACTATGGCTACACCTTC

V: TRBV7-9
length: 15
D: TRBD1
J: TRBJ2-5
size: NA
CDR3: CASSLRTGGAETQYF
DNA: TGTGCCAGCAGTCTCCGGACAGGGGGTGCGGAGACCCAGTACTTC

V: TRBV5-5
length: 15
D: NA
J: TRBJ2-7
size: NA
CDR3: CASSSQASLSYEQYF
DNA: TGTGCCAGCAGTTCTCAGGCCTCCTTGTCCTACGAGCAGTACTTC

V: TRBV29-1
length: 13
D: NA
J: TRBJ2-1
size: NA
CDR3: CSVEESQANEQFF
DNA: TGCAGCGTTGAAGAGAGTCAGGCCAATGAGCAGTTCTTC

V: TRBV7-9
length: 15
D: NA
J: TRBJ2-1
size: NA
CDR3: CASSLPGLTYNEQFF
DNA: TGTGCCAGCAGCTTACCGGGACTTACCTACAATGAGCAGTTCTTC

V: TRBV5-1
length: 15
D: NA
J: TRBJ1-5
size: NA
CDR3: CASSPSGVVNQPQHF
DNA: TGCGCCAGCAGCCCTTCAGGGGTGGTAAATCAGCCCCAGCATTTT

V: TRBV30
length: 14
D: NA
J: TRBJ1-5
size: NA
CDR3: CAWSGTAYNQPQHF
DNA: TGTGCCTGGAGTGGGACAGCTTATAATCAGCCCCAGCATTTT

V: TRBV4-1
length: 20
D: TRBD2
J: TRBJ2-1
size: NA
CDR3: CASSQVRATSGRVTYNEQFF
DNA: TGCGCCAGCAGCCAAGTCAGAGCGACTAGCGGGAGAGTGACCTACAATGAGCAGTTCTTC

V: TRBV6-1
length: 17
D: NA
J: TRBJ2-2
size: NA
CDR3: CASSEALGRGLTGELFF
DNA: TGTGCCAGCAGTGAAGCGCTAGGTAGGGGCCTCACCGGGGAGCTGTTTTTT

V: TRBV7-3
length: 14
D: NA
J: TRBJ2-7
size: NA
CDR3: CASSLMWGDYEQYF
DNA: TGTGCCAGCAGCTTAATGTGGGGGGACTACGAGCAGTACTTC

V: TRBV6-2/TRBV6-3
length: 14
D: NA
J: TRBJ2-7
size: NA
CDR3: CASSYDRVAYEQYF
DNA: TGTGCCAGCAGTTACGATCGGGTCGCCTACGAGCAGTACTTC

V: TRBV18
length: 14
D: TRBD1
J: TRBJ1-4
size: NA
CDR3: CASSPQGAREKLFF
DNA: TGTGCCAGCTCACCACAGGGGGCTCGTGAAAAACTGTTTTTT

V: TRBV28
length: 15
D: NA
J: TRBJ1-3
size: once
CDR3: CASSLLLQGGNTIYF
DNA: TGTGCCAGCAGTTTATTGTTGCAGGGTGGAAACACCATATATTTT

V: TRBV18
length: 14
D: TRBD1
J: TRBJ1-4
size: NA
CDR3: CASSPDRVGEKLFF
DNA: TGTGCCAGCTCACCCGACAGGGTGGGAGAAAAACTGTTTTTT

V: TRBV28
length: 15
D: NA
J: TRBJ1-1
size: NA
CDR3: CASSLLVGTRDRAFF
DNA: TGTGCCAGCAGTTTATTAGTCGGGACACGCGATCGCGCTTTCTTT

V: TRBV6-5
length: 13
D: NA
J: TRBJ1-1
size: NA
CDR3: CASSFTVRTEAFF
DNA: TGTGCCAGTTCCTTTACCGTGAGAACTGAAGCTTTCTTT

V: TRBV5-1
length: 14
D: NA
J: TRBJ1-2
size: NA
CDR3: CASSLESRDYGYTF
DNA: TGCGCCAGCAGCTTGGAAAGCAGGGACTATGGCTACACCTTC

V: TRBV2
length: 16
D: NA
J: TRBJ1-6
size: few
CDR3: CASSEEGSIFHSPLHF
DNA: TGTGCCAGCAGTGAAGAGGGGTCGATATTTCACTCACCCCTCCACTTT

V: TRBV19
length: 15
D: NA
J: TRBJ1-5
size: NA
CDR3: CASSMGPYSNQPQHF
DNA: TGTGCCAGTAGTATGGGGCCTTATAGCAATCAGCCCCAGCATTTT

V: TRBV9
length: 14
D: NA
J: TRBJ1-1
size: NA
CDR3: CASSGRGPNTEAFF
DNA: TGTGCCAGCAGCGGCAGGGGCCCGAACACTGAAGCTTTCTTT

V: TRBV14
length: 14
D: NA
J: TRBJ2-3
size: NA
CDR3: CASSQDRSADTQYF
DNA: TGTGCCAGCAGCCAAGATCGGAGTGCAGATACGCAGTATTTT

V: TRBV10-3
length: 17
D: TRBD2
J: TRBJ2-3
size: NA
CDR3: CAIRRLAGEPSTDTQYF
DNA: TGTGCCATCCGGAGACTAGCGGGGGAACCGAGCACAGATACGCAGTATTTT

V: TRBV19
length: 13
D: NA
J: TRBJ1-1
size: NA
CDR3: CASSMELNTEAFF
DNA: TGTGCCAGTAGTATGGAACTAAACACTGAAGCTTTCTTT